These 11 T cell receptor beta chains originate from one sample sequenced in a study of blood T cell repertoires in COVID-19. Assay: immunoSEQ multiplex PCR; the TCRdb copy retains only in-frame clones and omits some. The table has a few hundred thousand clones, roughly 92% seen once. The sample consisted of PBMCs or T cells enriched from blood (not recorded which). Receptor source: a woman between 40 and 50 years old who had been exposed to COVID-19.

This clone was recorded once. The V call is TRBV6-4, the J call TRBJ2-1; D remains ambiguous. V dropped 4 bases and J dropped 9 bases, with 10 bases sitting between them. This CDR3 has 12 residues. Germline V gene data show CDR1 as MRHNA and CDR2 as SNTAGT. The CDR3 bases are TGTGCCAGCAGTGTAGGAGTCGGTGAGCAGTTCTTC. It codes for CASSVGVGEQFF.

This chain connects TRBV14 to TRBJ1-1, with 9 nucleotides matching TRBD1. CDR1 is SGHDN, CDR2 FVKESK, per germline. The ends lost 1 base at V and 0 bases at J; junction bases unmatched: 12. This CDR3 is built from 19 residues. The CDR3 sequence: CASSQGAGTGRAMNTEAFF. The CDR3 DNA reads TGTGCCAGCAGCCAAGGTGCGGGGACAGGGAGGGCGATGAACACTGAAGCTTTCTTT.

The rearrangement links TRBV3-1 (or the pseudogene TRBV3-2) to TRBJ2-7, with TRBD2 as a possible D gene (5 bases). V shed 0 bases and J shed 1 base, with 16 bases lying between them. Germline V gene sequence: CDR1 LGHDT, CDR2 YNNKEL (reference sequence). The CDR3 extends over 17 amino acids. In DNA, the CDR3 is TGTGCCAGCAGCCAAGATATAGTCTGCGGGTATTCCTACGAGCAGTACTTC. Its translation is CASSQDIVCGYSYEQYF.

The V gene is TRBV29-1, the J gene TRBJ1-1; 9 positions agree with TRBD1. CDR1 is SQVTM, CDR2 ANQGSEA, per germline. The CDR3 covers 14 residues. V shed 7 bases, J shed 4 bases, and the junction held 10 bases outside the gene matches. CDR3 nucleotides: TGCAGCGCCCTACAGGGGGCGGTGGTCACTGAAGCTTTCTTT. Protein sequence: CSALQGAVVTEAFF.

Comment on this clone: The same CDR3 can be traced to other DNA sequences in this sample. The J gene is TRBJ2-7, the V gene TRBV5-1, with 8 bases lining up with TRBD1. CDR3 length: 13 amino acids. The J segment lost 4 bases and the V segment lost 4 bases, leaving 4 bases of the junction unmatched. Germline V lookup: CDR1 SGHRS, CDR2 YFSETQ. For the CDR3, the DNA is TGCGCCAGCAGCCCCACAGGGGGATACGAGCAGTACTTC. Its translation is CASSPTGGYEQYF. Using reference TRBV5-1 and TRBJ2-7 for the parts outside the CDR3, the full variable domain is KAGVTQTPRYLIKTRGQQVTLSCSPISGHRSVSWYQQTPGQGLQFLFEYFSETQRNKGNFPGRFSGRQFSNSRSEMNVSTLELGDSALYLCASSPTGGYEQYFGPGTRLTVT.

This clone showed up just a few times. The chain employs TRBV27 and TRBJ1-1; 8 nucleotides agree with TRBD1. Looked up from germline, CDR1 is MNHEY and CDR2 is SMNVEV (reference sequence). After removal of 5 bases from V and 7 bases from J, the junction contained 12 bases not matched to a gene. The CDR3 runs to 15 residues. The CDR3 region is CASSPTPDRDYEAFF. In DNA form, the CDR3 reads TGTGCCAGCAGTCCGACCCCGGACAGGGATTATGAAGCTTTCTTT.

The J gene is TRBJ2-1, the V gene TRBV29-1; 8 bases match TRBD2. Trimming took 6 bases from V and 9 from J; bases not matched to a gene: 7. The CDR3 runs 12 residues. CDR1 SQVTM and CDR2 ANQGSEA come from the germline V gene. The CDR3 DNA follows: TGCAGCGTGACCGGGACTAGTGGTGAGCAGTTCTTC. Translating it yields CSVTGTSGEQFF.

J is TRBJ1-2 and V is TRBV12-3 or TRBV12-4; possibly TRBD1 for D (5 bases). CDR3 length equals 13 residues. Trimming took off 8 bases at V and 6 bases at J, with 16 bases between the two ends. CDR3: CASSSQGINGYTF. The CDR3 DNA reads TGTGCCAGCTCCTCCCAGGGAATTAATGGCTACACCTTC.

This sequence joins TRBV30 and TRBJ1-3; D unresolved. CDR1 and CDR2 from the germline V gene are GTSNPN and SVGIG (reference sequence). V lost 3 bases, J lost 0 bases, and 18 bases lay in between. This CDR3 comprises 17 residues. DNA of the CDR3: TGTGCCTGGAGACCTCCTCGAGGGCCGAGCTCTGGAAACACCATATATTTT. Amino acids: CAWRPPRGPSSGNTIYF.

The chain links TRBV7-8 to TRBJ2-5, with 8 bases lining up with TRBD1. With V trimmed by 5 bases and J by 1 base, 6 bases remained unmatched. CDR1 is SGHVS and CDR2 is FQNEAQ in the germline V gene. The length of the CDR3 is 15 residues. The CDR3 sequence: CASSDIDRGQETQYF. The CDR3 DNA sequence: TGTGCCAGCAGCGATATCGACAGGGGCCAAGAGACCCAGTACTTC. Variable domain in full (rest from reference TRBV7-8 and TRBJ2-5): GAGVSQSPRYKVAKRGQDVALRCDPISGHVSLFWYQQALGQGPEFLTYFQNEAQLDKSGLPSDRFFAERPEGSVSTLKIQRTQQEDSAVYLCASSDIDRGQETQYFGPGTRLLVL.

Regarding this clone: A read error may account for a junction end that differs from germline. V and J are TRBV5-1 and TRBJ2-5; 10 bases line up with TRBD2. CDR1 and CDR2 (germline): SGHRS, YFSETQ. CDR3 length: 11 amino acids. Written as DNA, the CDR3 is TGCGCCAGCAGCCCAACTAGCGGGGCCGACTTC. Translating gives CASSPTSGADF.